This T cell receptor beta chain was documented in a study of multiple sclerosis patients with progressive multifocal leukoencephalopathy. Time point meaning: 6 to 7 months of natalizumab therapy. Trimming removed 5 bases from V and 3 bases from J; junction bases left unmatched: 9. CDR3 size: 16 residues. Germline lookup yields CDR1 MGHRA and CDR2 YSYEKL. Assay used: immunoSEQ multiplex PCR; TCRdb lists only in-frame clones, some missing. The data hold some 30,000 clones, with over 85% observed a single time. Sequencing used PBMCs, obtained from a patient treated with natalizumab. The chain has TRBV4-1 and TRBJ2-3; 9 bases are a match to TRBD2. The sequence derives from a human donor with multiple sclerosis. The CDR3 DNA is TGCGCCAGCAGCTTTACTAGCGGGCTCTCGACAGATACGCAGTATTTT. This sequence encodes CASSFTSGLSTDTQYF.